These 24 T cell receptor beta chains came from one sample sequenced in a study of Tregs in tolerant kidney transplant recipients. Using immunoSEQ multiplex PCR, the repertoire was profiled, and TCRdb retains in-frame clones only, with some absent. This specimen shows some 15,000 clones; the ten leading clones hold 27%. Related graft donors supplied nonmyeloablative bone marrow transplants, and mixed chimerism was transient. This sample comprised CD8+ T cells from blood (PBMCs), obtained 6 months after the transplant. Receptors were obtained from a human patient who received a combined kidney and bone marrow transplant. Some T cells may possibly be graft donor cells.

The CDR3 spells CASSIRREGPNDYTF. The CDR3 DNA, read in part, is TGTGCCAGTAGTATTAGGCGGGAGGGCCCTAATGAC. The chain uses TRBV19 and TRBJ1-2, with no clear D. The CDR3 goes on 3 residues after the read ends, and that part is filled in from the germline J gene. The germline gives CDR1 LNHDA, CDR2 SQIVND (reference sequence). The CDR3 spans 15 residues.

In the case of this clone: The CDR3 end is not reached by the read, which stops 3 residues before it; the germline J gene fills it in. The chain recombines TRBV19 with TRBJ2-2, with 11 bases that match TRBD1. Per germline, CDR1 LNHDA and CDR2 SQIVND (reference sequence). The junction had 9 bases not matched to a gene; V was cut back by 6 bases and J by 6 bases. The CDR3 extends over 16 amino acids. The CDR3 sequence is CASSILGQGAAGELFF. The sequenced CDR3 bases are TGTGCCAGTAGCATCTTAGGACAGGGGGCGGCCGGGGAG.

Comments on this clone: The read finishes 3 residues shy of the CDR3 end, and the germline J gene is used to complete it. The gene calls are TRBV23-1 and TRBJ2-3; no definite D call. TRBV23-1 is designated an ORF whose function remains uncertain. This CDR3 is built from 13 residues. CDR3 bases read: TGCGCCAGCCCCAGGCCCCACAATCAGCCG. Residues: CASPRPHNQP. The whole CDR3 is CASPRPHNQPQYF.

With respect to this clone: Other DNA sequences in the same sample also yield this CDR3. Here the CDR3 reads CSARLQGNNEKLFF. CDR3 bases read: TGCAGTGCGAGACTACAGGGTAATAATGAAAAG. The gene calls are TRBV20-1 and TRBJ2-2; a weak D match, TRBD1 (6 bases). The read falls 3 residues short of the CDR3 end, and the missing part is taken from the germline J gene. The V gene's germline CDR1 is DFQATT and CDR2 SNEGSKA (reference sequence). The CDR3 sequence is 14 residues long.

Notes on this clone: The read halts 3 residues ahead of the CDR3 end, with the missing end drawn from the germline J gene. V gene TRBV4-1 combines with J gene TRBJ2-5; the match to TRBD2 covers 8 bases. Germline CDR1 MGHRA, CDR2 YSYEKL. The CDR3 is 16 residues long. The part of the CDR3 DNA that was read is TGCGCCAGCAGCCAAGGGTTGGGACTAGAGGGAGGAACC. Its translation: CASSQGLGLEGGT. The full CDR3 is CASSQGLGLEGGTQYF.

With respect to this clone: Read sequence stops 3 residues before the CDR3 end, and the germline J gene provides the missing end. J is TRBJ2-7 and V is TRBV4-1; TRBD1 matches 7 bases. V shed 0 bases, J shed 2 bases, and the junction held 1 base outside the gene matches. Germline V CDR1 and CDR2: MGHRA, YSYEKL. CDR3 length: 14 amino acids. The sequenced CDR3 bases are TGCGCCAGCAGCCAAGACGACAGGGCCTACGAG. Translated: CASSQDDRAYE. The whole CDR3 region reads CASSQDDRAYEQYF.

As concerns this clone: The missing CDR3 end, 3 residues past where the read stops, is filled in from the germline J gene. V usage is TRBV5-1 and J usage is TRBJ2-1, with D maybe TRBD1 (7 bases). This CDR3 region has 13 residues. CDR1 is SGHRS and CDR2 is YFSETQ in the germline V gene. V was pared by 8 bases and J by 4 bases, with 13 bases between. Partial CDR3 DNA: TGCGCCAGGCCAGGGGGGAGTTACAATGAG. Protein sequence: CARPGGSYNE. The whole CDR3 sequence reads CARPGGSYNEQFF.

Notes on this clone: The CDR3 extends 3 residues past the end of the read, so its final part is completed from the germline J gene. The chain carries TRBV14 and TRBJ2-1; 9 nucleotides align to TRBD1. The J segment lost 4 bases and the V segment lost 3 bases, leaving 7 bases of the junction unmatched. Germline values: CDR1 SGHDN, CDR2 FVKESK. The CDR3 is 16 amino acids. CDR3 residues: CASSHAPGQGYNEQFF. The part of the CDR3 DNA that was read is TGTGCCAGCAGCCACGCTCCGGGACAGGGTTACAATGAG. The full variable domain, rest sourced from reference TRBV14 and TRBJ2-1, is EAGVTQFPSHSVIEKGQTVTLRCDPISGHDNLYWYRRVMGKEIKFLLHFVKESKQDESGMPNNRFLAERTGGTYSTLKVQPAELEDSGVYFCASSHAPGQGYNEQFFGPGTRLTVL.

Concerning this clone itself: The read ends 3 residues early relative to the CDR3; the germline J gene fills the gap. The J gene is TRBJ2-1, the V gene TRBV6-2 or TRBV6-3; 9 positions agree with TRBD2. The CDR3 consists of 13 residues. Germline V gene sequence: CDR1 MNHEY, CDR2 SVGEGT. Germline trimming cut 10 bases from V and 4 bases from J; bases unmatched to any gene: 5. The CDR3 here is CATGLAPYNEQFF. CDR3 DNA (partial): TGTGCCACCGGACTAGCGCCATACAATGAG.

A remark on this clone: Read sequence stops 3 residues before the CDR3 end, and the germline J gene provides the missing end. This sequence joins TRBV9 and TRBJ1-3; D uncertain. The germline gives CDR1 SGDLS, CDR2 YYNGEE. Trimming cost V 3 bases and J 0 bases, with 10 bases left between them. The CDR3 consists of 15 residues. CDR3 bases read: TGTGCCAGCAGCGAGGGCTCCTTCTCTGGAAACACC. This sequence encodes CASSEGSFSGNT. The CDR3 in full is CASSEGSFSGNTIYF. Supplemented by reference TRBV9 and TRBJ1-3, the full variable domain reads DSGVTQTPKHLITATGQRVTLRCSPRSGDLSVYWYQQSLDQGLQFLIQYYNGEERAKGNILERFSAQQFPDLHSELNLSSLELGDSALYFCASSEGSFSGNTIYFGEGSWLTVV.

On this clone: From the germline J gene comes the end of the CDR3, since the read stops 3 residues before it. V usage is TRBV19 and J usage is TRBJ1-4; 8 bases line up with TRBD1. This CDR3 has 15 amino acids. With 3 bases clipped from V and 5 bases from J, the junction kept 5 bases outside the gene matches. CDR1 is LNHDA and CDR2 is SQIVND in the germline V gene (reference sequence). CDR3 DNA, as far as it was read: TGTGCCAGTAGTATGGGACAGGACCTCAATGAAAAA. Protein sequence: CASSMGQDLNEK. The CDR3, in full, reads CASSMGQDLNEKLFF.

Remarks on this clone: Sequencing ends 3 residues short of the CDR3 end; the germline J gene provides the rest. The V call is TRBV5-4, the J call TRBJ2-7, with TRBD2 matching 8 bases. From germline, CDR1 is SGHNT and CDR2 YYREEE (reference sequence). CDR3 size: 15 residues. The J segment lost 5 bases and the V segment lost 0 bases, leaving 7 bases of the junction unmatched. CDR3 DNA (partial): TGTGCCAGCAGCTTGGTTGGCGGGGGGTACGACGAG. Translating it yields CASSLVGGGYDE. The full CDR3 sequence reads CASSLVGGGYDEQYF. Using reference TRBV5-4 and TRBJ2-7 for the parts outside the CDR3, the full variable domain is ETGVTQSPTHLIKTRGQQVTLRCSSQSGHNTVSWYQQALGQGPQFIFQYYREEENGRGNFPPRFSGLQFPNYSSELNVNALELDDSALYLCASSLVGGGYDEQYFGPGTRLTVT.

About this clone itself: The read stops 3 residues short of the end of the CDR3; the missing end is completed from the germline J gene. The chain joins TRBV29-1 to TRBJ2-1; D call uncertain. In germline, CDR1 is SQVTM, CDR2 ANQGSEA. Trimming removed 1 base at V and 6 bases at J, with 7 bases between. This CDR3 is 12 amino acids long. The sequenced part of the CDR3 DNA is TGCAGCGTTGAAGGGCTTCCCAATGAG. Amino acid sequence: CSVEGLPNE. The full CDR3 protein is CSVEGLPNEQFF.

This clone registers large (0.1 to 1%) by frequency. The sequenced fragment ends 3 residues before the CDR3 boundary, so the rest is inferred from the germline J gene. The V gene is TRBV6-1, the J gene TRBJ2-3; weak D call: TRBD2 (7 bases). Per germline, CDR1 MNHNS and CDR2 SASEGT. The CDR3 contains 18 residues. V was trimmed by 1 base and J by 2 bases, leaving 19 bases between them. The CDR3 spells CASSEEGEGQGITDTQYF. Incomplete CDR3 DNA: TGTGCCAGCAGTGAAGAAGGGGAGGGGCAGGGGATCACAGATACG.

As to this clone: The CDR3 extends 3 residues past the end of the read, so its final part is completed from the germline J gene. The rearrangement links TRBV7-9 to TRBJ1-2; no reliable D call. Germline CDR1 reads SEHNR; CDR2 reads FQNEAQ (reference sequence). There are 12 residues in the CDR3. The sequenced part of the CDR3 DNA is TGTGCCAGCAGCTCGGACTGGAATGAC. Amino acid sequence: CASSSDWND. The full-length CDR3 reads as CASSSDWNDYTF.

The CDR3 here is CASSFSSEQYF. CDR3 DNA, as far as it was read: TGTGCCAGCAGCTTTTCATCCGAG. The chain employs TRBV5-6 and TRBJ2-7, with D unresolved. The sequence runs out 3 residues before the end of the CDR3; the remainder is reconstructed from the germline J gene. Deletions cut 2 bases from V and 6 bases from J, with 6 bases between. Per the germline V gene, CDR1 is SGHDT and CDR2 is YYEEEE. The CDR3 is 11 residues long.

A word on this clone: The DNA ends 3 residues before the CDR3 does, and the rest of the CDR3 is filled in from the germline J gene. The J gene is TRBJ2-7, the V gene TRBV13, with D unclear. Germline values: CDR1 PRHDT, CDR2 FYEKMQ (reference sequence). The length of the CDR3 is 15 residues. V was shortened by 4 bases and J by 2 bases, with 15 bases between the two germline ends. The part of the CDR3 DNA that was read is TGTGCCAGCAGCTCCTTAAGGTCCCGCCCCTACGAG. This codes for CASSSLRSRPYE. The full CDR3 protein is CASSSLRSRPYEQYF.

In the case of this clone: Sequencing ends 3 residues short of the CDR3 end; the germline J gene provides the rest. V and J are TRBV2 and TRBJ1-6; 8 bases align to TRBD1. In germline, CDR1 is SNHLY, CDR2 FYNNEI. The V and J ends lost 6 bases and 6 bases, in that order; junction bases with no gene match: 4. This CDR3 is built from 14 residues. The CDR3 sequence is CASRGQDRNSPLHF. CDR3 DNA (partial): TGTGCCAGCAGGGGACAGGACCGTAATTCACCC. Variable domain in full (rest from reference TRBV2 and TRBJ1-6): EPEVTQTPSHQVTQMGQEVILRCVPISNHLYFYWYRQILGQKVEFLVSFYNNEISEKSEIFDDQFSVERPDGSNFTLKIRSTKLEDSAMYFCASRGQDRNSPLHFGNGTRLTVT.

For this clone: Sequencing ends 3 residues short of the CDR3 end; the germline J gene provides the rest. This chain joins TRBV19 and TRBJ2-3, with TRBD2 identical over 7 bases. V gave up 5 bases and J gave up 5 bases; unmatched junction bases: 10. The germline V gene has CDR1 LNHDA and CDR2 SQIVND (reference sequence). The CDR3 loop spans 15 amino acids. Partial CDR3 DNA: TGTGCCAGTAGTCAGCTAGCGGAACTGGAAGATACG. It encodes CASSQLAELEDT. The whole CDR3 protein reads CASSQLAELEDTQYF. Filled out from reference TRBV19 and TRBJ2-3, the complete variable domain reads DGGITQSPKYLFRKEGQNVTLSCEQNLNHDAMYWYRQDPGQGLRLIYYSQIVNDFQKGDIAEGYSVSREKKESFPLTVTSAQKNPTAFYLCASSQLAELEDTQYFGPGTRLTVL.

For this clone: The read finishes 3 residues shy of the CDR3 end, and the germline J gene is used to complete it. V usage is TRBV2 and J usage is TRBJ2-4; the D is unclear. The CDR3 is 13 amino acids. CDR1 is SNHLY, CDR2 FYNNEI, per germline. The CDR3 region is CASLPPENYGQYF. The CDR3 DNA, read in part, is TGTGCCAGCCTCCCTCCAGAGAACTATGGT.

CDR3: CSVPGAGGGNTIYF. CDR3 DNA, as far as it was read: TGCAGCGTACCCGGGGCCGGGGGTGGAAACACC. The chain couples TRBV29-1 to TRBJ1-3, with a weak D call TRBD1 (5 bases). The read terminates 3 residues before the CDR3 end, so the remaining end is supplied by the germline J gene. V lost 6 bases and J lost 3, with 15 bases in between. CDR1 is SQVTM and CDR2 is ANQGSEA in the germline V gene. The CDR3 is made up of 14 amino acids.

On this clone itself: The read ends 3 residues shy of where the CDR3 ends; the end is completed using the germline J gene. The chain uses TRBV5-4 and TRBJ2-7, with D perhaps TRBD1 (6 bases). Germline V lookup: CDR1 SGHNT, CDR2 YYREEE (reference sequence). The length of the CDR3 is 14 residues. Trimming left V 0 bases short and J 1 base short, with 8 bases between. CDR3 bases read: TGTGCCAGCAGCTTGGGCGGACAGTCCTACGAG. It translates to CASSLGGQSYE. In full, the CDR3 is CASSLGGQSYEQYF.

Remarks on this clone: Read coverage stops 3 residues before the CDR3 terminus; the germline J gene supplies the remainder. The genes are TRBV19 and TRBJ1-5, with D maybe TRBD1 (5 bases). The CDR3 spans 13 residues. The germline CDR1 and CDR2 sequences are LNHDA and SQIVND (reference sequence). V was cut by 5 bases and J by 4 bases, with 9 bases left in between. The CDR3 sequence: CASSPTVNQPQHF. Partial CDR3 DNA: TGTGCCAGTAGTCCGACAGTAAATCAGCCC.

A word on this clone: Read coverage stops 3 residues before the CDR3 terminus; the germline J gene supplies the remainder. V is TRBV29-1 and J is TRBJ2-7; TRBD1 matches 7 bases. Germline V gene lookup returns CDR1 SQVTM and CDR2 ANQGSEA. After removal of 1 base from V and 3 bases from J, the junction contained 9 bases not matched to a gene. The CDR3 is made up of 15 amino acids. CDR3 amino acids: CSVEGSRGQYYEQYF. The covered CDR3 bases are TGCAGCGTTGAAGGGTCCAGGGGACAGTACTACGAG.